The 30 T cell receptor beta chains listed next were all sequenced from one sample in a study of T cell clonotyping in hematopoietic cell transplantation. Clones were sequenced by immunoSEQ multiplex PCR, and TCRdb holds only the in-frame ones, with some missing. The sample holds some 6,300 clones, approximately 35% seen once. Specimen: peripheral blood mononuclear cells, collected 30 days after allogeneic stem cell transplant. The source is a female patient in her 60s who had an allogeneic stem cell transplant, so the T cells may come from the graft donor. Some clones in this sample may be carry-over from other donors' samples.

The J gene is TRBJ2-1, the V gene TRBV20-1; D not certain. This CDR3 is 11 amino acids long. Per the germline V gene, CDR1 is DFQATT and CDR2 is SNEGSKA (reference sequence). The V gene lost 5 bases and the J gene lost 4 bases, with 6 bases spanning the gap. The chain's CDR3 is CSAGSYNEQFF. The CDR3 nucleotides read TGCAGTGCTGGTAGTTACAATGAGCAGTTCTTC.

The CDR3 nucleotides are TGCGCCAGCAGCCCAACTAGGGTAGCCACCTACGAGCAGTACTTC. It yields the protein CASSPTRVATYEQYF. The chain joins TRBV4-1 to TRBJ2-7, with D possibly matching TRBD2 (5 bases). Germline CDR1 MGHRA, CDR2 YSYEKL. This CDR3 contains 15 residues. The V gene lost 4 bases and the J gene lost 2 bases, with 15 bases spanning the gap.

This clone has a handful of counts. The same CDR3 arises from other DNA sequences in this sample as well. V is TRBV28 and J is TRBJ2-7; 7 nucleotides line up with TRBD2. CDR3 length: 13 residues. The germline V gene has CDR1 MDHEN and CDR2 SYDVKM. Germline trimming cut 3 bases from V and 3 bases from J; bases unmatched to any gene: 2. The CDR3 nucleotides are TGTGCCAGCAGTTTCGGACTAGACTACGAGCAGTACTTC. It specifies CASSFGLDYEQYF.

This clone was counted between two and nine times. This chain links TRBV27 with TRBJ1-2; D may be TRBD1 (5 bases). V was clipped by 6 bases and J by 7 bases, with 18 bases between them. The CDR3 is 14 residues long. Germline loops: CDR1 MNHEY, CDR2 SMNVEV (reference sequence). The CDR3 coding sequence is TGTGCCAGCAGCCCCTCCGGGACCCAGGTTGGCTACACCTTC. Translating gives CASSPSGTQVGYTF.

The chain has TRBV25-1 and TRBJ1-1, with D perhaps matching TRBD1 (6 bases). The CDR3 spans 14 residues. The V end was cut by 4 bases, the J end by 4 bases, with 13 bases between. CDR1 and CDR2 (germline): MGHDK, SYGVNS. CDR3 nucleotide sequence: TGTGCCAGCAGTGGGACAGTGTATAGCACTGAAGCTTTCTTT. Amino acid sequence: CASSGTVYSTEAFF. The whole variable domain, remainder taken from reference TRBV25-1 and TRBJ1-1, is EADIYQTPRYLVIGTGKKITLECSQTMGHDKMYWYQQDPGMELHLIHYSYGVNSTEKGDLSSESTVSRIRTEHFPLTLESARPSHTSQYLCASSGTVYSTEAFFGQGTRLTVV.

This clone was recorded once. The chain recombines TRBV30 with TRBJ1-4, with 10 bases lining up with TRBD1. The CDR3 is 14 amino acids. Germline V CDR1 and CDR2: GTSNPN, SVGIG (reference sequence). V lost 6 bases to trimming and J lost 8 bases; unmatched junction nucleotides: 9. DNA of the CDR3: TGTGCCTGTTGGGACAGGGGAGGATCAGAAAAACTGTTTTTT. Translated, it gives CACWDRGGSEKLFF.

This rearrangement joins TRBV6-6 to TRBJ2-5; no reliable D call. The CDR3 runs to 11 residues. Looked up from germline, CDR1 is MNHNY and CDR2 is SVGAGI (reference sequence). V lost 4 bases to trimming and J lost 10 bases, with 10 bases between them. DNA for the CDR3: TGTGCCAGCAGTTCCCACTCTAGCCAGTACTTC. This encodes CASSSHSSQYF.

This chain uses TRBV14 with TRBJ1-2; 8 bases are shared with TRBD1. With V trimmed by 3 bases and J by 0 bases, 6 bases remained unmatched. The germline V gene encodes CDR1 SGHDN and CDR2 FVKESK. This CDR3 contains 16 residues. The CDR3, as DNA: TGTGCCAGCAGCCAGATTCAGGGGGCAGCTAACTATGGCTACACCTTC. Translated: CASSQIQGAANYGYTF. The variable domain in full, with the rest retrieved from reference TRBV14 and TRBJ1-2, is EAGVTQFPSHSVIEKGQTVTLRCDPISGHDNLYWYRRVMGKEIKFLLHFVKESKQDESGMPNNRFLAERTGGTYSTLKVQPAELEDSGVYFCASSQIQGAANYGYTFGSGTRLTVV.

As DNA, the CDR3 is TGTGCCGGGTCCGGGACAGGGAACTACAATGAGCAGTTCTTC. Its protein product is CAGSGTGNYNEQFF. The chain employs TRBV30 and TRBJ2-1, with 9 bases matching TRBD1. V gave up 8 bases and J gave up 3 bases; unmatched junction bases: 8. The CDR3 loop spans 14 amino acids. The germline V gene has CDR1 GTSNPN and CDR2 SVGIG (reference sequence). The complete variable domain, with remaining parts taken from reference TRBV30 and TRBJ2-1, reads SQTIHQWPATLVQPVGSPLSLECTVEGTSNPNLYWYRQAAGRGLQLLFYSVGIGQISSEVPQNLSASRPQDRQFILSSKKLLLSDSGFYLCAGSGTGNYNEQFFGPGTRLTVL.

The V gene is TRBV7-2, the J gene TRBJ2-5; 11 nucleotides match TRBD1. This CDR3 spans 16 amino acids. The germline V gene has CDR1 SGHTA and CDR2 FQGNSA. The ends lost 3 bases at V and 5 bases at J; junction bases unmatched: 8. In DNA, the CDR3 is TGTGCCAGCAGCTTCGCCGGGACAGGGGGAGGGGAGACCCAGTACTTC. This encodes CASSFAGTGGGETQYF.

The V call is TRBV5-6, the J call TRBJ2-5; D might be TRBD1 or TRBD2, each matching 5 bases. This CDR3 region has 13 residues. Germline V gene lookup returns CDR1 SGHDT and CDR2 YYEEEE. V dropped 7 bases and J dropped 3 bases, with 13 bases sitting between them. The CDR3 nucleotides read TGTGCCAGCTGCCCGGGACGGGAAGAGACCCAGTACTTC. It encodes CASCPGREETQYF.

The rearrangement links TRBV29-1 to TRBJ1-2, with a weak D call TRBD1 (6 bases). The CDR3 is 12 amino acids. Trimming removed 6 bases at V and 2 bases at J, with 10 bases between. CDR1 SQVTM and CDR2 ANQGSEA come from the germline V gene. The CDR3 sequence: CSVRDTNYGYTF. Here the CDR3 DNA reads TGCAGCGTCCGGGACACCAACTATGGCTACACCTTC.

The chain has TRBV30 and TRBJ2-5; D gene ambiguous. V lost 0 bases and J 0 bases, leaving 11 bases between the germline ends. Germline lookup yields CDR1 GTSNPN and CDR2 SVGIG (reference sequence). The CDR3 consists of 15 residues. The CDR3, as DNA: TGTGCCTGGAGTGTACCTTTTAAAGACCAAGAGACCCAGTACTTC. Translated, it gives CAWSVPFKDQETQYF. Looking up the rest from reference TRBV30 and TRBJ2-5 gives the full variable domain: SQTIHQWPATLVQPVGSPLSLECTVEGTSNPNLYWYRQAAGRGLQLLFYSVGIGQISSEVPQNLSASRPQDRQFILSSKKLLLSDSGFYLCAWSVPFKDQETQYFGPGTRLLVL.

This clone was seen only once. J is TRBJ2-5 and V is TRBV20-1; no reliable D call. This CDR3 has 11 residues. Germline CDR1 is DFQATT and CDR2 is SNEGSKA (reference sequence). V lost 2 bases and J 5 bases, leaving 6 bases between the germline ends. The CDR3 loop is CSARLGETQYF. The CDR3 coding sequence is TGCAGTGCTAGATTAGGGGAGACCCAGTACTTC.

In its sample, this clone is medium-sized. The J gene is TRBJ1-2, the V gene TRBV7-9; D is uncertain. V gave up 6 bases and J gave up 3 bases, with 17 bases separating them. Germline lookup yields CDR1 SEHNR and CDR2 FQNEAQ (reference sequence). The CDR3 has 15 residues. CDR3 in amino acids: CASSGVGKLDYGYTF. The CDR3 DNA is TGTGCCAGCAGTGGTGTCGGCAAGCTTGACTATGGCTACACCTTC.

This clone was observed once. The chain links TRBV30 to TRBJ1-2, with no clear D. V was pared by 4 bases and J by 4 bases, with 10 bases between. This CDR3 has 12 amino acids. Germline V lookup: CDR1 GTSNPN, CDR2 SVGIG (reference sequence). The CDR3 bases are TGTGCCTGGATGACTGGGCCCTATGGCTACACCTTC. This sequence encodes CAWMTGPYGYTF.

The chain couples TRBV30 to TRBJ1-2; TRBD1 is a possible D gene (5 bases). V was cut by 1 base and J by 3 bases, with 15 bases left in between. The CDR3 is 15 amino acids. Germline-derived CDR1 and CDR2 are GTSNPN and SVGIG (reference sequence). CDR3 nucleotides: TGTGCCTGGAGTGGGGGGACCGACTCCCACTATGGCTACACCTTC. Translation: CAWSGGTDSHYGYTF.

In this sample, this clone is large. This chain joins TRBV5-6 and TRBJ2-7, with TRBD2 identical over 8 bases. The CDR3 consists of 15 residues. J lost 5 bases, V lost 4 bases, and 11 bases had no gene match. Germline V CDR1 and CDR2: SGHDT, YYEEEE. The CDR3: CASSRDRGTRNEQYF. CDR3 nucleotides: TGTGCCAGCAGCCGGGACCGAGGGACTAGAAACGAGCAGTACTTC.

This clone was seen a few times. The chain has TRBV29-1 and TRBJ1-4; D may be TRBD1 (5 bases). Germline V gene lookup returns CDR1 SQVTM and CDR2 ANQGSEA. This CDR3 has 13 amino acids. The CDR3 coding sequence is TGCAGTGGTCGGGGAGGGGCGGATGAAAAACTGTTTTTT. Residues: CSGRGGADEKLFF.

This sequence joins TRBV30 and TRBJ1-2, with 7 nucleotides matching TRBD1. V lost 3 bases, J lost 7 bases, and 2 bases stayed unmatched. The CDR3 sequence is 11 residues long. CDR1 and CDR2 from the germline V gene are GTSNPN and SVGIG (reference sequence). CDR3 loop: CAWSSGGGYTF. CDR3 DNA: TGTGCCTGGAGCTCAGGGGGTGGCTACACCTTC.

This rearrangement joins TRBV30 to TRBJ1-5, with D possibly TRBD1 on 5 matching bases. V was clipped by 0 bases and J by 3 bases, with 9 bases between them. The germline V gene encodes CDR1 GTSNPN and CDR2 SVGIG (reference sequence). The CDR3 is 14 residues long. The CDR3: CAWSVGTFNQPQHF. The DNA of the CDR3 is TGTGCCTGGAGTGTGGGGACGTTCAATCAGCCCCAGCATTTT.

The CDR3 protein is CASSRDREYNYGYTF. In DNA form, the CDR3 reads TGCGCCAGCAGTCGCGACAGGGAATATAACTATGGCTACACCTTC. The chain employs TRBV4-3 and TRBJ1-2; 7 bases line up with TRBD1. Trimming cost V 6 bases and J 1 base; bases outside gene matches: 8. The CDR3 loop spans 15 amino acids. Looked up from germline, CDR1 is LGHNA and CDR2 is YSLEER.

The table lists this clone with a few counts. The J gene is TRBJ2-1, the V gene TRBV6-1, with TRBD2 identical over 12 bases. This CDR3 contains 15 residues. Germline loops: CDR1 MNHNS, CDR2 SASEGT. V was pared by 2 bases and J by 4 bases, with 0 bases of the junction left unmatched. The CDR3 DNA sequence: TGTGCCAGCAGTGAACTAGCGGGAGGGTACAATGAGCAGTTCTTC. This codes for CASSELAGGYNEQFF.

The chain couples TRBV6-5 to TRBJ2-3, with D unresolved. Germline CDR1 is MNHEY and CDR2 is SVGAGI. Trimming pared 5 bases from V and 10 bases from J, leaving 7 bases between. The CDR3 has 10 residues. Here the CDR3 reads CASSHAPQYF. For the CDR3, the DNA is TGTGCCAGCAGTCACGCCCCGCAGTATTTT.

This chain joins TRBV7-9 and TRBJ2-2; D remains ambiguous. The V gene lost 2 bases and the J gene lost 2 bases, with 6 bases spanning the gap. Looked up from germline, CDR1 is SEHNR and CDR2 is FQNEAQ (reference sequence). The CDR3 extends over 14 amino acids. CDR3 sequence (DNA): TGTGCCAGCAGCTTAAACCCCAACACCGGGGAGCTGTTTTTT. Protein: CASSLNPNTGELFF.

The chain employs TRBV4-1 and TRBJ2-7, with D unresolved. The germline V gene has CDR1 MGHRA and CDR2 YSYEKL. V dropped 4 bases and J dropped 5 bases, with 18 bases sitting between them. This CDR3 contains 15 residues. Here the CDR3 reads CASSLSFLDANEQYF. DNA for the CDR3: TGCGCCAGCAGCCTCTCTTTTCTCGACGCTAACGAGCAGTACTTC.

The chain uses TRBV6-5 and TRBJ2-5, with a weak D call TRBD2 (7 bases). Looked up from germline, CDR1 is MNHEY and CDR2 is SVGAGI. The CDR3 consists of 15 residues. Trimming took off 2 bases at V and 3 bases at J, with 13 bases between the two ends. In DNA form, the CDR3 reads TGTGCCAGCAGTTACGGGTGGGAGGGGGAAGAGACCCAGTACTTC. This translates into CASSYGWEGEETQYF.

This clone was seen a few times. V usage is TRBV6-5 and J usage is TRBJ1-2; 7 positions agree with TRBD1. The CDR3 totals 15 residues. In germline, CDR1 is MNHEY, CDR2 SVGAGI. With V trimmed by 6 bases and J by 5 bases, 12 bases remained unmatched. This CDR3 reads CASSTQTGTIYGYTF. DNA for the CDR3: TGTGCCAGCAGCACTCAGACAGGGACGATTTATGGCTACACCTTC.

The chain has TRBV30 and TRBJ2-2, with a weak D call TRBD2 (6 bases). Trimming took off 3 bases at V and 1 base at J, with 9 bases between the two ends. Germline V lookup: CDR1 GTSNPN, CDR2 SVGIG (reference sequence). This CDR3 comprises 14 residues. The CDR3 here is CAWRGAGNTGELFF. For the CDR3, the DNA is TGTGCCTGGAGGGGAGCGGGGAACACCGGGGAGCTGTTTTTT.

The V call is TRBV29-1, the J call TRBJ2-7, with 9 bases that match TRBD1. V shed 4 bases, J shed 5 bases, and the junction held 6 bases outside the gene matches. Germline CDR1 is SQVTM and CDR2 is ANQGSEA. The CDR3 length is 13 residues. CDR3 sequence reads: CSVVPQGANEQYF. DNA of the CDR3: TGCAGCGTTGTTCCACAGGGGGCTAACGAGCAGTACTTC.